This TCR beta chain was recovered during a study of technical replicates of blood from several donors. Libraries were prepared by immunoSEQ multiplex PCR; TCRdb keeps only in-frame clonotypes and omits some of them. Of over 50,000 clones listed, around 87% are singletons. Sequenced material: PBMCs. The TCR originated in a human donor in good health. Some clones in this sample may be carry-over from other donors' samples.

CDR3 sequence reads: CASSQEQRQNFAGGYGYTF. In DNA, the CDR3 is TGTGCCAGCAGCCAAGAGCAAAGACAAAACTTCGCGGGTGGCTATGGCTACACCTTC. V is TRBV4-2 and J is TRBJ1-2; no clear D. The CDR3 consists of 19 residues. The V end was cut by 0 bases, the J end by 4 bases, with 24 bases between. Germline loops: CDR1 LGHNA, CDR2 YNFKEQ.